One and the same sample provided the 14 T cell receptor beta chains below, sequenced in a study of tumor-infiltrating lymphocytes in oesophageal squamous cell carcinoma (dated by TCRdb to about 2016). Library preparation was by PCR. Sequencing took place on an Illumina HiSeq 2000. TCRdb reprocessed the public reads (quality trimming at Q25 with fastp, clone calling with MiXCR) and kept in-frame beta chains. Rows merge per CDR3 protein into single entries with the most common DNA and genes. The sample has over 10,000 distinct CDR3 sequences on record, around 50% of them singletons. The top ten constitute 30% to 35% of the sample. The sample comprised esophageal tumor tissue. These receptors were taken from a female donor with esophageal squamous cell carcinoma.

J is TRBJ2-2 and V is TRBV7-9; no reliable D call. V was trimmed by 4 bases and J by 4 bases, leaving 7 bases between them. Germline V CDR1 and CDR2: SEHNR, FQNEAQ (reference sequence). CDR3 length equals 13 residues. The CDR3, as DNA: TGTGCCAGCAGCTCCGAAAGCACCGGGGAGCTGTTTTTT. Translated, it gives CASSSESTGELFF.

This clonotype was seen once. The chain joins TRBV6-8 to TRBJ2-5; D possibly corresponds to TRBD1 (6 bases). Judging by the DNA end, TRBJ2-7 fits better; the J call may be wrong. The V gene's germline CDR1 is MNHGY and CDR2 SAAAGT. CDR3 size: 14 residues. CDR3 region: CASSYSGHLYEQYF. In DNA, the CDR3 is TGTGCCAGCAGTTACTCGGGACACCTATACGAGCAGTACTTC.

The chain uses TRBV11-2 and TRBJ2-3; D not certain. Germline CDR1 and CDR2: SGHAT and FQNNGV. The CDR3 totals 13 residues. The ends were cut back, 1 base at V and 7 bases at J, with 9 bases in the middle. CDR3 region: CASSLAQFHTQYF. CDR3 DNA sequence: TGTGCCAGCAGCTTAGCCCAATTCCATACGCAGTATTTT.

This clonotype was counted between two and nine times. A read error is likely, as this CDR3 ends without the conserved phenylalanine or tryptophan. The limits of the CDR3 on the DNA are not certain, so only TCRdb's listed CDR3 is given. The V call is TRBV7-6, the J call TRBJ2-6; the table gives TRBD1 as D, unverified against the DNA. In germline, CDR1 is SGHVS, CDR2 FNYEAQ. The length of the CDR3 is 15 amino acids, counting both ends. CDR3 residues: CASSLESNNEQFFGA.

The J gene is TRBJ2-3, the V gene TRBV7-6; D is perhaps TRBD1 or TRBD2 (5 bases each). V lost 1 base to trimming and J lost 0 bases, with 8 bases between them. The length of the CDR3 is 15 residues. Germline V gene data show CDR1 as SGHVS and CDR2 as FNYEAQ. The CDR3 coding sequence is TGTGCCAGCAGCTTAGGGGGGATTAGCACAGATACGCAGTATTTT. As protein: CASSLGGISTDTQYF.

This clonotype was found a few times. The rearrangement links TRBV7-8 to TRBJ2-1, with D maybe TRBD2 (5 bases). The CDR3 loop spans 16 amino acids. The V gene's germline CDR1 is SGHVS and CDR2 FQNEAQ. The ends were cut back, 1 base at V and 1 base at J, with 11 bases in the middle. CDR3 sequence (DNA): TGTGCCAGCAGCTTAGTGCCTAGCCCTTCCTACAATGAGCAGTTCTTC. Its translation: CASSLVPSPSYNEQFF.

This clonotype has only one observation. The rearrangement joins TRBV7-6 to TRBJ2-6, with D unresolved. V gave up 4 bases and J gave up 18 bases, with 10 bases separating them. This CDR3 comprises 10 residues. CDR1 is SGHVS, CDR2 FNYEAQ, per germline. The CDR3 sequence is CASSSFRRTF. The CDR3 DNA follows: TGTGCCAGCAGCTCCTTCCGGCGGACTTTC.

This chain uses TRBV7-3 with TRBJ2-5, with D perhaps TRBD2 (6 bases). The tail of the sequence fits TRBJ2-1 better, so the J call may be wrong. Per the germline V gene, CDR1 is SGHTA and CDR2 is FQGTGA. The CDR3 has 15 amino acids. The CDR3 loop reads CASSLYSGEGNEQFF. CDR3 bases: TGTGCCAGCAGCTTATATTCGGGAGAAGGGAATGAGCAGTTCTTC.

A few counts support this clonotype. The CDR3 bases are TGTGCCAGCAGTTTCGAAGAGACCCAGTACTTC. Residues: CASSFEETQYF. The V and J genes are TRBV12-3 or TRBV12-4 and TRBJ2-5; D call uncertain. This CDR3 has 11 amino acids. V gave up 3 bases and J gave up 3 bases, with 2 bases separating them.

This clonotype was seen more than once but under ten times. A read error may account for a junction end that differs from germline. The V gene is TRBV7-2, the J gene TRBJ2-7, with TRBD1 as a possible D gene (5 bases). This CDR3 region has 15 residues. Germline V gene lookup returns CDR1 SGHTA and CDR2 FQGNSA. Here the CDR3 DNA reads TGTGCCAGCAGCGATACAACAGGCGGTAATTCACCCCTCCACTTC. It is translated as CASSDTTGGNSPLHF.

The table lists this clonotype with many counts. The V and J genes are TRBV6-2 or TRBV6-3 and TRBJ2-7, with D uncertain. The ends were cut back, 2 bases at V and 6 bases at J, with 2 bases in the middle. Germline-derived CDR1 and CDR2 are MNHEY and SVGEGT. This CDR3 has 10 residues. The CDR3 DNA follows: TGTGCCAGCAGTTACCGCGAGCAGTACTTC. Translated, it gives CASSYREQYF.

With respect to this clonotype: One junction end does not reproduce the germline sequence, and a read error may be involved. The V gene is TRBV5-1, the J gene TRBJ1-6, with unresolved D. Germline V gene sequence: CDR1 SGHRS, CDR2 YFSETQ. The CDR3 is 15 residues long. CDR3 bases: TGCGCCAGCAGCTTGATGGCAGCAATACAAGAGACCCAGTACTTT. It codes for CASSLMAAIQETQYF.

The chain has TRBV7-6 and TRBJ2-2; weak D call: TRBD2 (7 bases). V was trimmed by 8 bases and J by 5 bases, leaving 15 bases between them. This CDR3 is 14 amino acids long. CDR1 SGHVS and CDR2 FNYEAQ come from the germline V gene. The CDR3 reads CASGRGGVTGELFF. For the CDR3, the DNA is TGTGCCAGCGGGCGCGGGGGCGTAACCGGGGAGCTGTTTTTT.

The chain links TRBV7-2 to TRBJ2-3; TRBD2 matches 10 bases. With V trimmed by 2 bases and J by 3 bases, 8 bases remained unmatched. This CDR3 spans 17 amino acids. The germline CDR1 and CDR2 sequences are SGHTA and FQGNSA. CDR3 sequence reads: CASSLTSGGGGTDTQYF. CDR3 nucleotides: TGTGCCAGCAGCTTAACCAGCGGGGGGGGCGGGACAGATACGCAGTATTTT.